What follows are 32 T cell receptor beta chains derived from one specimen sequenced in a study of shared clonotypes between healthy human individuals (dated by TCRdb to about 2020). Library preparation employed the immunoSEQ multiplex PCR assay. What TCRdb holds here is the immuneACCESS table cut down to in-frame rearrangements. Part of the clones is not present; checked against another copy, under half of the missing clones reflect an unresolved V gene, and the others are unexplained. Counted in this sample were approximately 640,000 clones; less than 80% of them appeared once. The ten most abundant clones make up approximately 1.8% of the sample. The sample was memory CD4+ T cells sorted from blood. The cell subset or site label corresponds to: CD45RA-negative fraction. These receptors originate from a woman in her 30s in good health.

The V call is TRBV28, the J call TRBJ2-7; 9 bases are shared with TRBD1. This CDR3 has 13 residues. CDR1 and CDR2 from the germline V gene are MDHEN and SYDVKM. The J segment lost 4 bases and the V segment lost 5 bases, leaving 3 bases of the junction unmatched. CDR3 amino acids: CASSDGQGYEQYF. CDR3 coding DNA: TGTGCCAGCAGTGACGGACAGGGGTACGAGCAGTACTTC.

The chain is built from TRBV28 and TRBJ1-5; TRBD1 aligns across 8 bases. V trimming: 7 bases; J trimming: 4 bases; junction bases outside the gene matches: 9. The CDR3 loop spans 15 amino acids. CDR1 and CDR2 (germline): MDHEN, SYDVKM. CDR3 DNA: TGTGCCAGCAACACAGGGACAGGCGAAAATCAGCCCCAGCATTTT. As protein: CASNTGTGENQPQHF.

This chain connects TRBV28 to TRBJ2-3; 8 bases align to TRBD1. The CDR3 has 17 residues. Trimming at V came to 7 bases and at J to 5 bases, leaving 17 bases not matched to a gene. Germline lookup yields CDR1 MDHEN and CDR2 SYDVKM. The CDR3 is CASTHLPQTGAKDTQYF. The CDR3 DNA is TGTGCCAGCACCCACTTGCCGCAGACAGGGGCAAAAGATACGCAGTATTTT. The whole variable domain, remainder taken from reference TRBV28 and TRBJ2-3, is DVKVTQSSRYLVKRTGEKVFLECVQDMDHENMFWYRQDPGLGLRLIYFSYDVKMKEKGDIPEGYSVSREKKERFSLILESASTNQTSMYLCASTHLPQTGAKDTQYFGPGTRLTVL.

The chain joins TRBV5-1 to TRBJ2-7; 7 bases match TRBD1. The V gene's germline CDR1 is SGHRS and CDR2 YFSETQ. This CDR3 region has 15 residues. The V gene end was trimmed by 1 base and the J gene end by 2 bases; junction bases not matched to a gene: 6. The CDR3 reads CASSLLGTATYEQYF. CDR3 DNA: TGCGCCAGCAGCTTGCTTGGGACAGCTACCTACGAGCAGTACTTC.

Details on this clone: The sample carries other DNA sequences with the same CDR3. The CDR3 spells CASRKDRYYEQYF. In nucleotides, the CDR3 is TGTGCCAGCAGGAAGGACAGGTACTACGAGCAGTACTTC. The chain employs TRBV6-1 and TRBJ2-7, with 7 bases that match TRBD1. Trimming at V came to 6 bases and at J to 3 bases, leaving 5 bases not matched to a gene. Germline V gene data show CDR1 as MNHNS and CDR2 as SASEGT. This CDR3 contains 13 residues.

V usage is TRBV5-8 and J usage is TRBJ2-2; D remains ambiguous. V was trimmed by 1 base and J by 0 bases, leaving 10 bases between them. This CDR3 spans 16 amino acids. Germline CDR1 reads SGHTS; CDR2 reads YDEGEE. The CDR3 reads CASSLLSRPNTGELFF. The DNA for the CDR3 is TGTGCCAGCAGCTTGCTATCCAGGCCGAACACCGGGGAGCTGTTTTTT.

V and J are TRBV28 and TRBJ2-7, with D tentatively TRBD1 (5 bases). The CDR3 runs to 15 residues. The germline V gene encodes CDR1 MDHEN and CDR2 SYDVKM. Trimming cost V 1 base and J 0 bases, with 10 bases left between them. CDR3 in DNA: TGTGCCAGCAGTTTATCCGCAGGGCGCTCCTACGAGCAGTACTTC. This codes for CASSLSAGRSYEQYF.

This clone showed up just once. V gene TRBV6-6 combines with J gene TRBJ2-7; D gene uncertain. The CDR3 runs 12 residues. V lost 2 bases to trimming and J lost 6 bases, with 8 bases between them. In germline, CDR1 is MNHNY, CDR2 SVGAGI (reference sequence). CDR3 sequence reads: CASSYEALEQYF. The CDR3 DNA sequence: TGTGCCAGCAGTTACGAAGCGCTCGAGCAGTACTTC.

The chain has TRBV6-5 and TRBJ2-5; 10 positions agree with TRBD1. The CDR3 contains 14 residues. The germline V gene has CDR1 MNHEY and CDR2 SVGAGI. The ends lost 6 bases at V and 5 bases at J; junction bases unmatched: 6. This CDR3 is CASRGTGVGETQYF. The DNA of the CDR3 is TGTGCCAGCAGGGGGACAGGGGTCGGGGAGACCCAGTACTTC.

The chain is built from TRBV18 and TRBJ2-3, with D perhaps matching TRBD2 (7 bases). The CDR3 spans 18 residues. V lost 8 bases to trimming and J lost 2 bases, with 26 bases between them. Germline lookup yields CDR1 KGHSH and CDR2 LQKENI. CDR3 residues: CASATGSSAGASTDTQYF. The DNA of the CDR3 is TGTGCCAGCGCAACCGGGTCCTCGGCGGGGGCTTCCACAGATACGCAGTATTTT.

The J gene is TRBJ1-5, the V gene TRBV30; D unclear. Germline V gives CDR1 GTSNPN, CDR2 SVGIG (reference sequence). The CDR3 loop spans 15 amino acids. The ends were cut back, 5 bases at V and 7 bases at J, with 21 bases in the middle. The CDR3 protein is CAWLPGRRGTQPQHF. CDR3 sequence (DNA): TGTGCCTGGCTCCCCGGCCGGCGGGGAACCCAGCCCCAGCATTTT.

The V call is TRBV7-2, the J call TRBJ2-3, with a weak D call TRBD2 (6 bases). This CDR3 comprises 18 residues. The V and J ends lost 1 base and 9 bases respectively, with 26 bases between them. Germline V gene data show CDR1 as SGHTA and CDR2 as FQGNSA. The CDR3 sequence: CASSLDRSFWDFVETQYF. In nucleotides, the CDR3 is TGTGCCAGCAGCTTAGATAGAAGTTTTTGGGACTTCGTGGAAACGCAGTATTTT.

This clone was seen a handful of times. This may be a read error, as it is one base from a much larger clone. This CDR3 is also generated by other DNA sequences in the sample. The chain has TRBV28 and TRBJ1-3; 10 nucleotides line up with TRBD1. The junction had 4 bases not matched to a gene; V was cut back by 4 bases and J by 4 bases. Germline V gives CDR1 MDHEN, CDR2 SYDVKM. There are 15 residues in the CDR3. CDR3 DNA: TGTGCCAGCAGTTCAGGACAGGGGGACGGAAACACCATATATTTT. This sequence encodes CASSSGQGDGNTIYF.

This chain links TRBV19 with TRBJ2-5; 9 positions agree with TRBD1. The CDR3 loop spans 14 amino acids. With 6 bases clipped from V and 5 bases from J, the junction kept 7 bases outside the gene matches. Germline CDR1 reads LNHDA; CDR2 reads SQIVND (reference sequence). Written as DNA, the CDR3 is TGTGCCAGTAGCCTACAGGGGGCAGGGGAGACCCAGTACTTC. It codes for CASSLQGAGETQYF.

The chain combines TRBV11-2 with TRBJ1-5, with D uncertain. V was trimmed by 1 base and J by 4 bases, leaving 5 bases between them. The germline gives CDR1 SGHAT, CDR2 FQNNGV. The CDR3 extends over 13 amino acids. DNA of the CDR3: TGTGCCAGCAGCTTAGGTCCGAATCAGCCCCAGCATTTT. Amino acids: CASSLGPNQPQHF.

This sequence joins TRBV7-2 and TRBJ2-7; a weak D match, TRBD2 (5 bases). The germline V and J ends were trimmed by 3 bases and 3 bases, with 12 bases remaining between them. CDR1 and CDR2 (germline): SGHTA, FQGNSA. The CDR3 spans 14 residues. The CDR3 DNA reads as TGTGCCAGCAGCTTTCAGGCGGGTGACTACGAGCAGTACTTC. Protein product: CASSFQAGDYEQYF.

The V gene is TRBV11-1, the J gene TRBJ2-5; D is possibly TRBD1 or TRBD2 (5 bases each). Germline CDR1 is SGHAT and CDR2 is FQDESV (reference sequence). V gave up 5 bases and J gave up 2 bases, with 12 bases separating them. The CDR3 has 14 amino acids. CDR3 sequence (DNA): TGTGCCAGCAGCCCGGGGACGCATCAAGAGACCCAGTACTTC. As protein: CASSPGTHQETQYF.

This clone was found a few times. Other DNA sequences in this specimen translate into the identical CDR3. The V gene is TRBV28, the J gene TRBJ2-5; D not resolved. CDR1 and CDR2 from the germline V gene are MDHEN and SYDVKM. The CDR3 sequence is 10 residues long. V was trimmed by 5 bases and J by 2 bases, leaving 0 bases between them. The CDR3 is CASSQETQYF. The CDR3 DNA follows: TGTGCCAGCAGTCAAGAGACCCAGTACTTC.

The chain carries TRBV5-4 and TRBJ2-3; 7 bases agree with TRBD2. The CDR3 is 16 residues long. The J segment lost 2 bases and the V segment lost 1 base, leaving 7 bases of the junction unmatched. From germline, CDR1 is SGHNT and CDR2 YYREEE (reference sequence). The CDR3 nucleotides read TGTGCCAGCAGCTTGAGTCTAGCGGACCCCACAGATACGCAGTATTTT. The encoded protein is CASSLSLADPTDTQYF.

The chain uses TRBV13 and TRBJ2-2; D may be TRBD1 or TRBD2 (5 bases each). Trimming removed 5 bases at V and 3 bases at J, with 19 bases between. This CDR3 region has 17 residues. Germline CDR1 reads PRHDT; CDR2 reads FYEKMQ (reference sequence). CDR3 sequence (DNA): TGTGCCAGCAGCAACAACCGAGGGGCCTGGGACACCGGGGAGCTGTTTTTT. This codes for CASSNNRGAWDTGELFF.

This chain's CDR3 is CASRDRNSGANVLTF. The CDR3, as DNA: TGTGCCAGCAGGGACAGGAACTCTGGGGCCAACGTCCTGACTTTC. The chain employs TRBV7-2 and TRBJ2-6; 7 bases line up with TRBD1. CDR1 and CDR2 from the germline V gene are SGHTA and FQGNSA. J gave up 0 bases and V 6 bases, and 2 bases lay outside the gene matches. This CDR3 is 15 amino acids long.

This clone has ten or more counts. The rearrangement links TRBV5-1 to TRBJ2-7; perhaps D is TRBD1 or TRBD2 (5 bases each). CDR1 SGHRS and CDR2 YFSETQ come from the germline V gene. The CDR3 contains 14 residues. The ends were cut back, 4 bases at V and 3 bases at J, with 14 bases in the middle. The CDR3 protein is CASSRIGGLYEQYF. CDR3 coding DNA: TGCGCCAGCAGCCGGATTGGGGGTCTCTACGAGCAGTACTTC.

The chain couples TRBV28 to TRBJ1-1; D gene ambiguous. The CDR3 contains 13 residues. Germline values: CDR1 MDHEN, CDR2 SYDVKM. V was pared by 8 bases and J by 0 bases, with 10 bases between. The CDR3 loop is CASGIAMNTEAFF. In DNA, the CDR3 is TGTGCCAGCGGGATAGCTATGAACACTGAAGCTTTCTTT.

The J gene is TRBJ1-1, the V gene TRBV4-1; D gene ambiguous. In germline, CDR1 is MGHRA, CDR2 YSYEKL. V dropped 3 bases and J dropped 0 bases, with 14 bases sitting between them. The CDR3 totals 16 residues. The CDR3 loop is CASSHGYRRLNTEAFF. The CDR3 nucleotides read TGCGCCAGCAGCCATGGTTATAGGAGATTGAACACTGAAGCTTTCTTT.

This chain joins TRBV5-1 and TRBJ2-7, with TRBD2 identical over 9 bases. The junction had 7 bases not matched to a gene; V was cut back by 3 bases and J by 6 bases. Germline V gene sequence: CDR1 SGHRS, CDR2 YFSETQ. The CDR3 runs 14 residues. CDR3 DNA sequence: TGCGCCAGCAGCTCCTCTAGCGGGACAACCGAGCAGTACTTC. Translation: CASSSSSGTTEQYF.

The chain uses TRBV7-9 and TRBJ2-5; 7 nucleotides align to TRBD1. The J call is uncertain, as TRBJ2-7 better fits the DNA end. CDR3 length equals 15 residues. From germline, CDR1 is SEHNR and CDR2 FQNEAQ (reference sequence). For the CDR3, the DNA is TGTGCCAGCAGCTTAGGTGGTCAGGGGGCCTACGAGCAGTACTTC. Protein: CASSLGGQGAYEQYF.

CDR3 in DNA: TGTGCCAGCAGCCCAGGGACAGGGGGATACGAGCAGTACTTC. This gives the protein CASSPGTGGYEQYF. The chain combines TRBV28 with TRBJ2-7; 11 positions agree with TRBD1. The CDR3 is 14 residues long. Germline V lookup: CDR1 MDHEN, CDR2 SYDVKM. Trimming took 6 bases from V and 4 from J; bases not matched to a gene: 5.

This clone was picked up a small number of times. Because it lacks the conserved phenylalanine or tryptophan at the end, this CDR3 is likely a read error. It is unclear where the CDR3 begins or ends on the DNA, so no DNA is shown, and the CDR3 is as TCRdb lists it. V and J are TRBV6-4 and TRBJ1-4. With termini counted, the CDR3 has 12 amino acids. Germline assignment: CDR1 MRHNA and CDR2 SNTAGT. The CDR3 loop is CASSAPRGGDGV.

The DNA for the CDR3 is TGTGCCAGCAGCGTCAGACTAGCTGGTTCCTACGAGCAGTACTTC. Residues: CASSVRLAGSYEQYF. The chain combines TRBV7-9 with TRBJ2-7; 7 nucleotides line up with TRBD2. In germline, CDR1 is SEHNR, CDR2 FQNEAQ (reference sequence). There are 15 residues in the CDR3. The V and J ends lost 5 bases and 1 base, in that order; junction bases with no gene match: 8.

This sequence joins TRBV4-1 and TRBJ1-6; no clear D. V lost 0 bases and J lost 8, with 11 bases in between. The CDR3 totals 15 residues. CDR1 and CDR2 from the germline V gene are MGHRA and YSYEKL. CDR3 sequence reads: CASSQEMRGHSPLHF. The CDR3, as DNA: TGCGCCAGCAGCCAAGAAATGAGAGGTCATTCACCCCTCCACTTT.

This clone showed up just a few times. This rearrangement joins TRBV28 to TRBJ2-2, with D perhaps matching TRBD1 or TRBD2 (5 bases each). V lost 4 bases to trimming and J lost 5 bases, with 17 bases between them. CDR1 is MDHEN, CDR2 SYDVKM, per germline. CDR3 length: 16 amino acids. In DNA form, the CDR3 reads TGTGCCAGCAGTTCGGCCGGGACCGGAAGAACCGGGGAGCTGTTTTTT. This translates into CASSSAGTGRTGELFF.

This sequence joins TRBV6-1 and TRBJ1-1; D remains unclear. CDR1 MNHNS and CDR2 SASEGT come from the germline V gene. Trimming stripped 7 bases from V and 9 bases from J, with 18 bases between. The CDR3 is 13 amino acids. DNA of the CDR3: TGTGCCAGCAAGTTAGAGAGGTTGGCGAAAGCTTTCTTT. Translation: CASKLERLAKAFF.